A selection of T cell receptor beta chains follows, all from one sample in a study of T cell repertoires and HLA-DP antigens. Measured with immunoSEQ multiplex PCR; TCRdb has only the in-frame clones, and not every one. The table has about 110,000 clones, 85% to 95% seen once. Their cognate antigens are unknown. The specimen sequenced was CD4+ T cells from PBMCs. All receptors come from a woman between 18 and 29 years old in good health and CMV-seronegative. CDR3s leave out the opening cysteine and the closing phenylalanine or tryptophan.

j_gene: TRBJ2-3
v_gene: TRBV7-3
len: 16
CDR3aa: ASSLMASGGPSTDTQY

j_gene: TRBJ1-2
v_gene: TRBV19
len: 11
CDR3aa: ASSISARRGYT

j_gene: TRBJ2-1
v_gene: TRBV5-6
len: 10
CDR3aa: ASSGQYNEQF

j_gene: TRBJ1-5
v_gene: TRBV9
len: 11
CDR3aa: ASSAGGNQPQH

j_gene: TRBJ1-5
v_gene: TRBV6-6
len: 13
CDR3aa: ASSSTGQGRSPQH

j_gene: TRBJ2-6
v_gene: TRBV7-9
len: 16
CDR3aa: ASSLLRTGGTGANVLT

j_gene: TRBJ2-2
v_gene: TRBV5-1
len: 14
CDR3aa: ASSLVVIGANGELF

j_gene: TRBJ2-3
v_gene: TRBV19
len: 12
CDR3aa: ASSRGDTTDTQY

j_gene: TRBJ2-5
v_gene: TRBV19
len: 13
CDR3aa: ASSRLAGDQETQY

j_gene: TRBJ1-4
v_gene: TRBV5-1
len: 14
CDR3aa: ASSLGSGTSNEKLF

j_gene: TRBJ2-7
v_gene: TRBV11-2
len: 11
CDR3aa: ASSLSGGYEQY

j_gene: TRBJ1-6
v_gene: TRBV7-8
len: 14
CDR3aa: ASSLRDSPYNSPLH

j_gene: TRBJ2-7
v_gene: TRBV11-2
len: 11
CDR3aa: ASTPGGLGEQY

j_gene: TRBJ1-5
v_gene: TRBV2
len: 12
CDR3aa: ASSAGGQNQPQH

j_gene: TRBJ2-3
v_gene: TRBV30
len: 13
CDR3aa: AWSVRRGGTDTQY

j_gene: TRBJ2-7
v_gene: TRBV10-1
len: 13
CDR3aa: ASSRAGQGDHEQY

j_gene: TRBJ1-5
v_gene: TRBV18
len: 13
CDR3aa: ASSPGPGSNQPQH

j_gene: TRBJ2-3
v_gene: TRBV29-1
len: 12
CDR3aa: SVRGEVRGDTQY

j_gene: TRBJ2-2
v_gene: TRBV11-3
len: 10
CDR3aa: ASKGDTGELF